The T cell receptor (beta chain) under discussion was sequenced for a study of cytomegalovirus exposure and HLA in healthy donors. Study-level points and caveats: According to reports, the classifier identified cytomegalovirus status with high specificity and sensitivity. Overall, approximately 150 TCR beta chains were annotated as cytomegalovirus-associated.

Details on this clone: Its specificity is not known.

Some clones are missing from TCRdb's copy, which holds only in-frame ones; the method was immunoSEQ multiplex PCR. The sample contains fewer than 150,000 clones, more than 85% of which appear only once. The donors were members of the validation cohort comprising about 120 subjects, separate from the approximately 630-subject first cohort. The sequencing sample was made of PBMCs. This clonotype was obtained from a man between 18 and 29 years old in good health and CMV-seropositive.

DNA for the CDR3: TGCGCCAGCAGCCCCCGACAGAACACTGAAGCTTTCTTT. This encodes CASSPRQNTEAFF. The chain combines TRBV5-1 with TRBJ1-1; the D is unclear. There are 13 residues in the CDR3. Trimming pared 4 bases from V and 1 base from J, leaving 8 bases between. CDR1 and CDR2 from the germline V gene are SGHRS and YFSETQ.